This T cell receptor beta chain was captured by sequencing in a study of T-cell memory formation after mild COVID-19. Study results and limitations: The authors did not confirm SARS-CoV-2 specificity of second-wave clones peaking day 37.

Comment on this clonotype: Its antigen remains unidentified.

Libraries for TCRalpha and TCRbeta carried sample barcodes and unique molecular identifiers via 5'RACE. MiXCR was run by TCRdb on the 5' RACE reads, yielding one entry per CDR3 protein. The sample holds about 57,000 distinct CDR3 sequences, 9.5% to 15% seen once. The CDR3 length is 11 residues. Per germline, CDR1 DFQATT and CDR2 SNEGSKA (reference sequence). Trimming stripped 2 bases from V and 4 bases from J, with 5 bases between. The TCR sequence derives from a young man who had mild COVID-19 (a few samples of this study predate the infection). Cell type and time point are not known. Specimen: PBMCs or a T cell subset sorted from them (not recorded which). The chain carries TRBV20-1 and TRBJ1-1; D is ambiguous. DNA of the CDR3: TGCAGTGCTAGATGGAGCACTGAAGCTTTCTTT. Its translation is CSARWSTEAFF.